One sample yielded the 28 T cell receptor beta chains listed below, sequenced in a study of blood T cell repertoires in COVID-19 (dated by TCRdb to 2020 to 2022). The protocol used for the library was the immunoSEQ multiplex PCR assay. The immuneACCESS repertoire file appears here via TCRdb, limited to in-frame rearrangements. These files lack a portion of the clones; in checked studies, under half of the deficit traces to unresolved V genes, and the cause of the others is not known. Counted in this sample were about 300,000 clones; around 84% of them appeared once. 1.3% of the sample belongs to the ten largest clones. The sample consisted of peripheral blood. These receptors originate from a man between 65 and 85 years old with acute or convalescent COVID-19.

This chain connects TRBV5-1 to TRBJ2-7; 7 nucleotides agree with TRBD1. The ends lost 3 bases at V and 4 bases at J; junction bases unmatched: 7. Germline V gene sequence: CDR1 SGHRS, CDR2 YFSETQ. This CDR3 contains 14 residues. CDR3 loop: CASSYNRGDYEQYF. Here the CDR3 DNA reads TGCGCCAGCAGCTACAACAGGGGAGATTACGAGCAGTACTTC. The full variable domain, completed using reference TRBV5-1 and TRBJ2-7, is KAGVTQTPRYLIKTRGQQVTLSCSPISGHRSVSWYQQTPGQGLQFLFEYFSETQRNKGNFPGRFSGRQFSNSRSEMNVSTLELGDSALYLCASSYNRGDYEQYFGPGTRLTVT.

As for this clone: The sample contains more than one DNA sequence encoding this CDR3. The rearrangement joins TRBV19 to TRBJ1-3, with TRBD1 as a possible D gene (6 bases). CDR3 length: 14 amino acids. V was cut by 6 bases and J by 0 bases, with 9 bases left in between. Germline CDR1 is LNHDA and CDR2 is SQIVND (reference sequence). CDR3 loop: CASSRQVSGNTIYF. As DNA, the CDR3 is TGTGCCAGTAGCCGACAGGTCTCTGGAAACACCATATATTTT.

The chain recombines TRBV30 with TRBJ1-6, with D possibly matching TRBD1 (6 bases). Germline CDR1 is GTSNPN and CDR2 is SVGIG (reference sequence). CDR3 length equals 13 residues. V was cut by 4 bases and J by 5 bases, with 9 bases left in between. CDR3 residues: CAWTGQNNSPLHF. CDR3 DNA sequence: TGTGCCTGGACCGGACAGAATAATTCACCCCTCCACTTT.

The chain links TRBV5-1 to TRBJ1-3; weak D call: TRBD1 (6 bases). There are 15 residues in the CDR3. V shed 4 bases and J shed 0 bases, with 11 bases lying between them. Looked up from germline, CDR1 is SGHRS and CDR2 is YFSETQ. CDR3 in DNA: TGCGCCAGCAGCACCGGACAGATCTCTGGAAACACCATATATTTT. Its translation: CASSTGQISGNTIYF.

The chain employs TRBV4-3 and TRBJ1-1; D is undetermined. The V gene lost 0 bases and the J gene lost 5 bases, with 7 bases spanning the gap. From germline, CDR1 is LGHNA and CDR2 YSLEER. The CDR3 is 13 residues long. This chain's CDR3 is CASSQEPKTEAFF. In DNA form, the CDR3 reads TGCGCCAGCAGCCAAGAACCTAAGACTGAAGCTTTCTTT.

The chain recombines TRBV11-3 with TRBJ2-5; D may be TRBD2 (7 bases). V was pared by 5 bases and J by 1 base, with 17 bases between. The CDR3 runs to 16 residues. Germline V CDR1 and CDR2: SGHNT, YENEEA. CDR3 DNA sequence: TGTGCCAGCAGCGCCGGAAGGGGGGGCACCCAAGAGACCCAGTACTTC. Residues: CASSAGRGGTQETQYF.

The rearrangement uses TRBV6-1 and TRBJ1-6; D unclear. Germline V gene sequence: CDR1 MNHNS, CDR2 SASEGT. This CDR3 is built from 17 residues. Trimming shortened V by 3 bases and J by 10 bases, and 22 bases separated the two germline ends. The CDR3 nucleotides read TGTGCCAGCAGTGAGGTGGCAGAAGAGGCCCGGCGGTCACCCCTCCACTTT. Translated, it gives CASSEVAEEARRSPLHF.

To note about this clone: A junction boundary mismatches the germline segment, possibly from a read error. CDR3 amino acids: CASNPSNYGHTF. CDR3 nucleotides: TGTGCCTCGAACCCTTCTAACTATGGCCACACCTTC. V and J are TRBV30 and TRBJ1-2, with D unresolved. CDR1 and CDR2 (germline): GTSNPN, SVGIG (reference sequence). The CDR3 has 12 residues. The full variable domain, rest sourced from reference TRBV30 and TRBJ1-2, is SQTIHQWPATLVQPVGSPLSLECTVEGTSNPNLYWYRQAAGRGLQLLFYSVGIGQISSEVPQNLSASRPQDRQFILSSKKLLLSDSGFYLCASNPSNYGHTFGSGTRLTVV.

The chain combines TRBV28 with TRBJ1-3; D gene unclear. The CDR3 is 13 amino acids. V lost 3 bases and J 1 base, leaving 4 bases between the germline ends. Germline V gives CDR1 MDHEN, CDR2 SYDVKM. The chain's CDR3 is CASSFTSGNTIYF. CDR3 bases: TGTGCCAGCAGTTTCACATCTGGAAACACCATATATTTT.

This clone appeared once. In the same sample, other DNA sequences code for this CDR3. The chain employs TRBV29-1 and TRBJ2-7, with TRBD2 identical over 14 bases. Per the germline V gene, CDR1 is SQVTM and CDR2 is ANQGSEA. With V trimmed by 6 bases and J by 4 bases, 2 bases remained unmatched. This CDR3 spans 13 amino acids. The CDR3 is CSVGTSGSYEQYF. CDR3 DNA: TGCAGCGTAGGGACTAGCGGGAGTTACGAGCAGTACTTC.

The chain recombines TRBV4-1 with TRBJ2-6; D gene unclear. Germline V gene data show CDR1 as MGHRA and CDR2 as YSYEKL. Trimming left V 1 base short and J 0 bases short, with 10 bases between. This CDR3 is 17 amino acids long. CDR3 amino acids: CASSQAGWASGANVLTF. CDR3 sequence (DNA): TGCGCCAGCAGCCAAGCAGGTTGGGCCTCTGGGGCCAACGTCCTGACTTTC.

The chain carries TRBV28 and TRBJ1-6; D is unclear. V lost 7 bases to trimming and J lost 7 bases, with 17 bases between them. Per the germline V gene, CDR1 is MDHEN and CDR2 is SYDVKM. CDR3 length: 15 residues. The CDR3 DNA reads TGTGCCAGCACTGCAGGCTTGATTGGCAATTCACCCCTCCACTTT. As protein: CASTAGLIGNSPLHF.

This clone was picked up one time. The chain uses TRBV9 and TRBJ1-3; D is undetermined. Germline CDR1 is SGDLS and CDR2 is YYNGEE. V dropped 4 bases and J dropped 4 bases, with 18 bases sitting between them. The CDR3 length is 16 residues. In DNA form, the CDR3 reads TGTGCCAGCAGCCGGGAGATTCAGGTTTCAGGAAACACCATATATTTT. The encoded protein is CASSREIQVSGNTIYF.

This chain connects TRBV7-9 to TRBJ1-2, with 9 bases identical to TRBD1. The CDR3 runs to 15 residues. Germline V lookup: CDR1 SEHNR, CDR2 FQNEAQ (reference sequence). V dropped 3 bases and J dropped 4; count of bases not matched to a gene: 6. The CDR3 nucleotides read TGTGCCAGCAGCTTCCTCCTGGACAGGGGCTATGGCTACACCTTC. The encoded protein is CASSFLLDRGYGYTF.

The rearrangement joins TRBV3-1 (or the pseudogene TRBV3-2) to TRBJ2-1, with TRBD2 matching 13 bases. Germline CDR1 and CDR2: LGHDT and YNNKEL (reference sequence). CDR3 length equals 16 residues. Trimming took 3 bases from V and 9 from J; bases not matched to a gene: 8. CDR3 residues: CASSHGAGLAGVEQFF. CDR3 sequence (DNA): TGTGCCAGCAGCCATGGGGCTGGACTAGCGGGAGTTGAGCAGTTCTTC.

This clone was counted once. This chain joins TRBV28 and TRBJ2-2; possible D gene TRBD1, 6 bases. V was pared by 7 bases and J by 0 bases, with 21 bases between. This CDR3 spans 18 amino acids. The germline V gene encodes CDR1 MDHEN and CDR2 SYDVKM. The CDR3 sequence is CASTQSPTDSANTGELFF. CDR3 DNA sequence: TGTGCCAGCACCCAGTCCCCCACGGACAGCGCGAACACCGGGGAGCTGTTTTTT.

The chain has TRBV6-5 and TRBJ1-1; no firm D call. V was clipped by 6 bases and J by 5 bases, with 10 bases between them. The V gene's germline CDR1 is MNHEY and CDR2 SVGAGI. The CDR3 spans 12 residues. Here the CDR3 DNA reads TGTGCCAGCAGGGCGGTACTGACTGAAGCTTTCTTT. It specifies CASRAVLTEAFF.

The chain joins TRBV9 to TRBJ2-5, with 8 bases matching TRBD1. The CDR3 is 16 residues long. Per the germline V gene, CDR1 is SGDLS and CDR2 is YYNGEE. The V segment lost 0 bases and the J segment 5 bases; nucleotides outside the gene matches: 9. The DNA of the CDR3 is TGTGCCAGCAGCGTAGCTGCGTCAGGGGGCGGTGAGACCCAGTACTTC. This gives the protein CASSVAASGGGETQYF.

The chain couples TRBV7-2 to TRBJ2-7; 8 nucleotides agree with TRBD2. V lost 5 bases and J lost 6; bases outside the gene matches: 9. Germline V gene sequence: CDR1 SGHTA, CDR2 FQGNSA. The CDR3 has 14 residues. CDR3 region: CASSLGRGGLEQYF. The CDR3 DNA follows: TGTGCCAGCAGCCTAGGCCGGGGGGGCCTCGAGCAGTACTTC.

The chain combines TRBV7-9 with TRBJ2-3, with D possibly being TRBD2 (6 bases). The germline V gene has CDR1 SEHNR and CDR2 FQNEAQ (reference sequence). Trimming left V 1 base short and J 2 bases short, with 16 bases between. This CDR3 has 17 amino acids. For the CDR3, the DNA is TGTGCCAGCAGCTTAGTTTGGGGCGGGACGGCCACAGATACGCAGTATTTT. Protein sequence: CASSLVWGGTATDTQYF.

Of note for this clone: Since no conserved phenylalanine or tryptophan closes the CDR3, a read error is the likely cause. The DNA is omitted, as the CDR3 cannot be located on it reliably, and the CDR3 follows TCRdb's listing. The chain uses TRBV5-4 and TRBJ2-7; the table names TRBD1, a call not compared with the DNA. CDR1 and CDR2 from the germline V gene are SGHNT and YYREEE (reference sequence). The CDR3 is 13 residues long, counting both termini. The chain's CDR3 is CASSLGVQGSQLL.

J is TRBJ2-7 and V is TRBV6-5; tentative D call: TRBD1 (5 bases). This CDR3 contains 14 residues. Per the germline V gene, CDR1 is MNHEY and CDR2 is SVGAGI. The V end lost 5 bases, the J end lost 3 bases, and 14 bases lay between the germline ends. The CDR3 coding sequence is TGTGCCAGCAGTCCGCCAGGGATCCTCTACGAGCAGTACTTC. Its translation: CASSPPGILYEQYF.

The CDR3, as DNA: TGTGCCAGCGCGGGTCAGGGGTATGGCTACACCTTC. This gives the protein CASAGQGYGYTF. The chain carries TRBV28 and TRBJ1-2, with D possibly TRBD1 on 6 matching bases. Germline loops: CDR1 MDHEN, CDR2 SYDVKM. CDR3 length: 12 amino acids. V gave up 8 bases and J gave up 5 bases, with 12 bases separating them.

DNA for the CDR3: TGTGCCAGCAGTCCGGGTGCGTTCACAGATACGCAGTATTTT. Protein sequence: CASSPGAFTDTQYF. The chain has TRBV28 and TRBJ2-3; D unclear. Deletions cut 5 bases from V and 2 bases from J, with 11 bases between. Germline V gene sequence: CDR1 MDHEN, CDR2 SYDVKM. This CDR3 is 14 amino acids long. Drawing the rest from reference TRBV28 and TRBJ2-3, the complete variable domain is DVKVTQSSRYLVKRTGEKVFLECVQDMDHENMFWYRQDPGLGLRLIYFSYDVKMKEKGDIPEGYSVSREKKERFSLILESASTNQTSMYLCASSPGAFTDTQYFGPGTRLTVL.

The chain is built from TRBV6-6 and TRBJ2-7; a possible D gene is TRBD1 (6 bases). This CDR3 region has 11 residues. Trimming removed 11 bases from V and 3 bases from J, with 11 bases in between. CDR1 and CDR2 from the germline V gene are MNHNY and SVGAGI (reference sequence). CDR3 coding DNA: TGTGCCTGCGGCAGGGGCTACGAGCAGTACTTC. This codes for CACGRGYEQYF.

This clone was found a few times. This CDR3 is CASSEVRTGGYEQYF. CDR3 nucleotide sequence: TGTGCCAGCAGTGAAGTAAGGACAGGAGGTTACGAGCAGTACTTC. The V and J genes are TRBV6-1 and TRBJ2-7; TRBD1 matches 7 bases. The CDR3 length is 15 residues. Germline-derived CDR1 and CDR2 are MNHNS and SASEGT. The V and J ends lost 1 base and 4 bases, in that order; junction bases with no gene match: 7.

J is TRBJ2-3 and V is TRBV28, with TRBD2 matching 14 bases. The CDR3 is made up of 16 amino acids. V lost 5 bases, J lost 6 bases, and 7 bases stayed unmatched. Germline V lookup: CDR1 MDHEN, CDR2 SYDVKM. The CDR3 region has the DNA TGTGCCAGCAGTCTGACTAGCGGGGGGGCCATGGATACGCAGTATTTT. The encoded protein is CASSLTSGGAMDTQYF.

The chain is built from TRBV19 and TRBJ1-2, with unresolved D. With 3 bases removed from V and 2 bases from J, the gap between germline ends came to 7 bases. The CDR3 has 13 amino acids. From germline, CDR1 is LNHDA and CDR2 SQIVND (reference sequence). The CDR3: CASSMHSNYGYTF. CDR3 DNA: TGTGCCAGTAGTATGCACAGCAACTATGGCTACACCTTC.